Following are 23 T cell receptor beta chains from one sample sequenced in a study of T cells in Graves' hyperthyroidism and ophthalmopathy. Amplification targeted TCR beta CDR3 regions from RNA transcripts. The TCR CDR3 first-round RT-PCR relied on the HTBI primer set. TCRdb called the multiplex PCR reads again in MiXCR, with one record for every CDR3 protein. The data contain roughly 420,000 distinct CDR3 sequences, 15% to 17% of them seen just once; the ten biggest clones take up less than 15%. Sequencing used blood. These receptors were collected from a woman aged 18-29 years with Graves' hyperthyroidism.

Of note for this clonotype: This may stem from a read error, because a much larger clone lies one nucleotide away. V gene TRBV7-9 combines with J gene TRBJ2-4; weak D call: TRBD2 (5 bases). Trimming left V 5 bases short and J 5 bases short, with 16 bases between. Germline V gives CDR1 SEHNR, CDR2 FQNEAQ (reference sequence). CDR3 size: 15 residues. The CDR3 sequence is CASSARSGKENIQYF. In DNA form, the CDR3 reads TGTGCCAGCAGCGCCCGGTCCGGGAAGGAAAACATTCAGTACTTC. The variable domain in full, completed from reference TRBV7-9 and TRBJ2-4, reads DTGVSQNPRHKITKRGQNVTFRCDPISEHNRLYWYRQTLGQGPEFLTYFQNEAQLEKSRLLSDRFSAERPKGSFSTLEIQRTEQGDSAMYLCASSARSGKENIQYFGAGTRLSVL.

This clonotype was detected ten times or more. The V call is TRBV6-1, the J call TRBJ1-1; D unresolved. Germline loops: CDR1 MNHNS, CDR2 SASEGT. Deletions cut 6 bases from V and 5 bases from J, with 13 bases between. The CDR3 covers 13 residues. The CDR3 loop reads CASRNRRWTEAFF. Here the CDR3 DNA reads TGTGCCAGCAGGAACAGAAGATGGACTGAAGCTTTCTTT.

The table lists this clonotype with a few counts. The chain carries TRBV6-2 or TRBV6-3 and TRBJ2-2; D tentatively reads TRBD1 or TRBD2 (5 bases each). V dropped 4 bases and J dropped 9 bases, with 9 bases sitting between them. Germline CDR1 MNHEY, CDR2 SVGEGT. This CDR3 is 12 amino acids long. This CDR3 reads CASSFGTWELFF. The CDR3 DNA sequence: TGTGCCAGCAGTTTCGGGACCTGGGAGCTGTTTTTT.

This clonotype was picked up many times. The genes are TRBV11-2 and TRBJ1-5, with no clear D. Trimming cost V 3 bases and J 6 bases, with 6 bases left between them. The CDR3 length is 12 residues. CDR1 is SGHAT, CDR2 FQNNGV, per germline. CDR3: CASSFDSQPQHF. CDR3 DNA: TGTGCCAGCAGCTTTGATAGTCAGCCCCAGCATTTT.

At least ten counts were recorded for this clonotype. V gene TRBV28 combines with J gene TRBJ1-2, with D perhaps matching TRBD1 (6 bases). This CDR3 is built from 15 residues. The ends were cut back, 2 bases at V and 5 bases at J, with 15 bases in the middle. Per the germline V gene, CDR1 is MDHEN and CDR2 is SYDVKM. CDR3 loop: CASSLRQDGFYGYTF. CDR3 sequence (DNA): TGTGCCAGCAGTTTAAGACAGGACGGATTTTATGGCTACACCTTC.

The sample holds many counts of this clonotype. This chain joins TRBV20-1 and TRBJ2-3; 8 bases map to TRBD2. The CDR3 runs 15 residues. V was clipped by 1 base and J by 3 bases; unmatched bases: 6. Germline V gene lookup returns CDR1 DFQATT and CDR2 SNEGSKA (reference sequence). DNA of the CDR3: TGCAGTGCTAGAGTTGGACTAGCAGCAACAGATACGCAGTATTTT. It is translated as CSARVGLAATDTQYF.

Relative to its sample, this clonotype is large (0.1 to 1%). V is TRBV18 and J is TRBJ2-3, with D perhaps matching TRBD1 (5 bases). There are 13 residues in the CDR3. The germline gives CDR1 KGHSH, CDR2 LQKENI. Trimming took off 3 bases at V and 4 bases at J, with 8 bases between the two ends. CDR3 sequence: CASSPVGADTQYF. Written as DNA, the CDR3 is TGTGCCAGCTCACCTGTAGGGGCAGATACGCAGTATTTT.

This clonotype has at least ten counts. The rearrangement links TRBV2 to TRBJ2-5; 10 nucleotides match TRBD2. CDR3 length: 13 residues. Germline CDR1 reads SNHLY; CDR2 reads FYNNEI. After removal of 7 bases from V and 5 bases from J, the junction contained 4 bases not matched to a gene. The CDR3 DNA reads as TGTGCCAGCATTCTAGCGGGAGTGGAGACCCAGTACTTC. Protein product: CASILAGVETQYF.

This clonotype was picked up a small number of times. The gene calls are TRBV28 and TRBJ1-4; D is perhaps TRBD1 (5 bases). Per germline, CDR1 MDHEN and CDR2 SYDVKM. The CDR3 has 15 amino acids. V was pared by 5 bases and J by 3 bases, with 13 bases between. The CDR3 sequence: CASSMRGRANEKLFF. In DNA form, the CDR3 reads TGTGCCAGCAGTATGAGGGGACGAGCTAATGAAAAACTGTTTTTT.

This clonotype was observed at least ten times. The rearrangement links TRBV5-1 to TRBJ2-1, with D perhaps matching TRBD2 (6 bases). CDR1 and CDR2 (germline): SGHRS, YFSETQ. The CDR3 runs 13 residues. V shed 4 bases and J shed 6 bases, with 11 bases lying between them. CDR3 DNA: TGCGCCAGCAGCCAGCCGGGAGCCAATGAGCAGTTCTTC. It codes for CASSQPGANEQFF.

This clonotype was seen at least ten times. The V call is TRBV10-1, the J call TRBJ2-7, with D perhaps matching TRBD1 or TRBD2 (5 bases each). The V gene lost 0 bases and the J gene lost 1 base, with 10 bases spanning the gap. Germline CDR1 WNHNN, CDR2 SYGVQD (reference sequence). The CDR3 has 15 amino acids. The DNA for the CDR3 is TGCGCCAGCAGTGAGTCGGGACCACGATCCTACGAGCAGTACTTC. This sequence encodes CASSESGPRSYEQYF.

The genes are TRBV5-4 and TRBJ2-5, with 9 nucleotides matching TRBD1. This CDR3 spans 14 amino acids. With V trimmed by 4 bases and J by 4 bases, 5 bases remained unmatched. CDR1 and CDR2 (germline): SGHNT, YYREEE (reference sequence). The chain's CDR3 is CASSDGQGRETQYF. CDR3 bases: TGTGCCAGCAGCGACGGACAGGGGAGAGAGACCCAGTACTTC.

The CDR3 DNA reads TGTGCCACCAGCAGAGATCCGCGCGGAACTGAAGCTTTCTTT. Translating gives CATSRDPRGTEAFF. The chain links TRBV15 to TRBJ1-1, with unresolved D. Per germline, CDR1 LNHNV and CDR2 YYDKDF (reference sequence). The CDR3 has 14 residues. Trimming cost V 0 bases and J 5 bases, with 10 bases left between them.

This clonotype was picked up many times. For the CDR3, the DNA is TGCAGTGCCCCGAGGGATTTGAACACTGAAGCTTTCTTT. Protein: CSAPRDLNTEAFF. The chain carries TRBV20-1 and TRBJ1-1; D gene unclear. V lost 6 bases and J 0 bases, leaving 11 bases between the germline ends. Germline CDR1 is DFQATT and CDR2 is SNEGSKA (reference sequence). CDR3 length: 13 amino acids.

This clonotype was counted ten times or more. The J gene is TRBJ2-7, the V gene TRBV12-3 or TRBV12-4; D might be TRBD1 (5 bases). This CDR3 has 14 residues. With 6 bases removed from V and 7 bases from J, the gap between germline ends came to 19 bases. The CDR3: CASSRSSGAVEQYF. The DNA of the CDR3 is TGTGCCAGCAGCCGGTCGAGTGGGGCGGTAGAGCAGTACTTC.

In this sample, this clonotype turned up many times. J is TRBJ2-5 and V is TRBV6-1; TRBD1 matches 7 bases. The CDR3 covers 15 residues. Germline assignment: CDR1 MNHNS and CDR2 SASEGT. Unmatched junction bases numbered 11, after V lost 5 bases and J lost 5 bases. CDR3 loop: CASSRPTGREETQYF. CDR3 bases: TGTGCCAGCAGTAGACCGACAGGGCGAGAGGAGACCCAGTACTTC.

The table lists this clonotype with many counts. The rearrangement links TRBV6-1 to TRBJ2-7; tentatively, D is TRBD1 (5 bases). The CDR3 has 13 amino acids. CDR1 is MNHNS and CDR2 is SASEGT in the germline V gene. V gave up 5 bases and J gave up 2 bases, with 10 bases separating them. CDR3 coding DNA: TGTGCCAGCAGTCCCCTAGGGGCCTACGAGCAGTACTTC. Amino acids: CASSPLGAYEQYF.

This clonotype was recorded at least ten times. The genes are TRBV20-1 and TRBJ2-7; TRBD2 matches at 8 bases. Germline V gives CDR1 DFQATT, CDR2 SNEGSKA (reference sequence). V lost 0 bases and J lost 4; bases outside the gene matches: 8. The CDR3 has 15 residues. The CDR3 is CSARDRGGAGYEQYF. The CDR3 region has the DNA TGCAGTGCTAGAGATCGGGGGGGCGCTGGTTACGAGCAGTACTTC.

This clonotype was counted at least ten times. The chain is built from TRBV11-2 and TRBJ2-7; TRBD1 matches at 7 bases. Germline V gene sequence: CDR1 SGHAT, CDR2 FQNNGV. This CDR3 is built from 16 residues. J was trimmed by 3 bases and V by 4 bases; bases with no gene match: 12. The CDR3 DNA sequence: TGTGCCAGCAGCTCGCTACTAGGGGGCAAGGGCTACGAGCAGTACTTC. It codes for CASSSLLGGKGYEQYF.

The DNA of the CDR3 is TGTGCCAGCAGTTACTCGTTCGGCGGGAACACTGAAGCTTTCTTT. It specifies CASSYSFGGNTEAFF. The chain recombines TRBV6-6 with TRBJ1-1; D remains ambiguous. CDR3 length: 15 amino acids. V was pared by 0 bases and J by 1 base, with 9 bases between. Germline-derived CDR1 and CDR2 are MNHNY and SVGAGI (reference sequence).

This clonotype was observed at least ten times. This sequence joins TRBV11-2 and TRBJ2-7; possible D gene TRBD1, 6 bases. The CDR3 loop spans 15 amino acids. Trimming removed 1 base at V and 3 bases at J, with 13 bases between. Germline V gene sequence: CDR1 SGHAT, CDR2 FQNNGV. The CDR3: CASSLGTVTGYEQYF. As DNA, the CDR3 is TGTGCCAGCAGCTTAGGGACAGTAACAGGCTACGAGCAGTACTTC.

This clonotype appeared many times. The CDR3 region has the DNA TGCAGTGCTACCAGACCCGGGGGCACCGGGGAGCTGTTTTTT. Translated: CSATRPGGTGELFF. V and J are TRBV20-1 and TRBJ2-2; weak D call: TRBD2 (6 bases). CDR1 is DFQATT and CDR2 is SNEGSKA in the germline V gene (reference sequence). V lost 4 bases to trimming and J lost 4 bases, with 13 bases between them. This CDR3 is built from 14 residues.

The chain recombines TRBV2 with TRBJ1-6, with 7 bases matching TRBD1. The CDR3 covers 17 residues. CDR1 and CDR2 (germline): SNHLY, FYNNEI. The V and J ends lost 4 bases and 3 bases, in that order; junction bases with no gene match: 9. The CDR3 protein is CASSGSTGMVYNSPLHF. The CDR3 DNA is TGTGCCAGCAGTGGATCGACAGGGATGGTCTATAATTCACCCCTCCACTTT.